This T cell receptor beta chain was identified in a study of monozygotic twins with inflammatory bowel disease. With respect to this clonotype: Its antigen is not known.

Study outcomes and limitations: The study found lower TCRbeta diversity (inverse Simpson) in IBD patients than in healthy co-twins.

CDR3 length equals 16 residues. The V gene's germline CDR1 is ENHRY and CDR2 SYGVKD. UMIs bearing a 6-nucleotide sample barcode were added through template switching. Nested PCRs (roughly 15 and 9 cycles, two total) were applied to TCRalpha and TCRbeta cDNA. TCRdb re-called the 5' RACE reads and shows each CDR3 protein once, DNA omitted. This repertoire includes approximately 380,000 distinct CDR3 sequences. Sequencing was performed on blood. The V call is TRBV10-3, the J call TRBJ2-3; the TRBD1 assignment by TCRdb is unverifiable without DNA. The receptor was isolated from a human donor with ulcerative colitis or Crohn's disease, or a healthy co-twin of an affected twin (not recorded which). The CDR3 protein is CAISEGPGGSADTQYF.